This record concerns one TCR beta chain sequence. Sequencing was performed with immunoSEQ multiplex PCR; in TCRdb, only in-frame clones are kept and a portion is missing. The sample records under 130,000 clones, about 95% being singletons. This sample is drawn from a study of T cell responses to AZD1222 COVID-19 vaccine. Trimming took 1 base from V and 8 from J; bases not matched to a gene: 3. The CDR3 length is 14 residues. Germline V CDR1 and CDR2: MDHEN, SYDVKM. The clonotype was recovered from an adult in good health. The chain combines TRBV28 with TRBJ2-1; the match to TRBD2 covers 9 bases. The sequenced sample was peripheral blood, obtained on day 0 of AZD1222 vaccination. This chain's CDR3 is CASSLSSGIDEQFF. The CDR3, as DNA: TGTGCCAGCAGTTTATCTAGCGGGATCGATGAGCAGTTCTTC. Full variable domain (rest looked up from reference TRBV28 and TRBJ2-1): DVKVTQSSRYLVKRTGEKVFLECVQDMDHENMFWYRQDPGLGLRLIYFSYDVKMKEKGDIPEGYSVSREKKERFSLILESASTNQTSMYLCASSLSSGIDEQFFGPGTRLTVL.